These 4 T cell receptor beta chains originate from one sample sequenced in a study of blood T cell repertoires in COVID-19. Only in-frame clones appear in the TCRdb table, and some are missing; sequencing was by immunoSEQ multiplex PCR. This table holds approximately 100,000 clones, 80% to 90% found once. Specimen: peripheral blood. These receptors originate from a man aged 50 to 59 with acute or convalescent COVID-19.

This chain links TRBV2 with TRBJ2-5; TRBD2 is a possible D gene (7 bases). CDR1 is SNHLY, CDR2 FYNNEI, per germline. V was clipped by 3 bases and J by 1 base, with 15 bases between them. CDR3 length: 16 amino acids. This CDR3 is CASSELGGGGQETQYF. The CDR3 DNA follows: TGTGCCAGCAGTGAGTTGGGGGGAGGGGGCCAAGAGACCCAGTACTTC. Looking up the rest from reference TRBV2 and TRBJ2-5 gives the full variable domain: EPEVTQTPSHQVTQMGQEVILRCVPISNHLYFYWYRQILGQKVEFLVSFYNNEISEKSEIFDDQFSVERPDGSNFTLKIRSTKLEDSAMYFCASSELGGGGQETQYFGPGTRLLVL.

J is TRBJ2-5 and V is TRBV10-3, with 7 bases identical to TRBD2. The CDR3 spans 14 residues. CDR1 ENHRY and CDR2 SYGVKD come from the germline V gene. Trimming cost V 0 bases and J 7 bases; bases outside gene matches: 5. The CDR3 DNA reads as TGTGCCATCAGTGAGTCTTCGGGAGGAGGGACCCAGTACTTC. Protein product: CAISESSGGGTQYF.

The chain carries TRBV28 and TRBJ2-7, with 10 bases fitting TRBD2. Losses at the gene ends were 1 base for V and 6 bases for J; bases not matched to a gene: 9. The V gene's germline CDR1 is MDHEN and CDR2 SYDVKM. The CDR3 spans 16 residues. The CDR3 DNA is TGTGCCAGCAGTTTATACCCAGCGGGAGGGCTGGTCGAGCAGTACTTC. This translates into CASSLYPAGGLVEQYF.

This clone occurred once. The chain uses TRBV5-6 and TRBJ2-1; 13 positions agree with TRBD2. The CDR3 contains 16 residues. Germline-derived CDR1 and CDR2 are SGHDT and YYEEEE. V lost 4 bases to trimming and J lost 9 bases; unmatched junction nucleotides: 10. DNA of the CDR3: TGTGCCAGCAGCCCGAGGACGACTAGCGGGAGGACTGAGCAGTTCTTC. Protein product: CASSPRTTSGRTEQFF.